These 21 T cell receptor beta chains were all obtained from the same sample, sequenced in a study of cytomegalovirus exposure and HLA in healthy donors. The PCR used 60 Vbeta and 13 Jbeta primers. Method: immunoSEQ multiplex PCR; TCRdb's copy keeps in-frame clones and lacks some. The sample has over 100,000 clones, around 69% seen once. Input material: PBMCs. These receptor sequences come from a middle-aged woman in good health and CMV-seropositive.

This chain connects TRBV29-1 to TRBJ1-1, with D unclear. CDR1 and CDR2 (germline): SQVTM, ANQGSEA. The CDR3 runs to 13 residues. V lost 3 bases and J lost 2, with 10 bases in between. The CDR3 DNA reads TGCAGCGTTGAGTACACCAAAAACACTGAAGCTTTCTTT. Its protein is CSVEYTKNTEAFF. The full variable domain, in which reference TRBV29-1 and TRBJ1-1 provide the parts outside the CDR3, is SAVISQKPSRDICQRGTSLTIQCQVDSQVTMMFWYRQQPGQSLTLIATANQGSEATYESGFVIDKFPISRPNLTFSTLTVSNMSPEDSSIYLCSVEYTKNTEAFFGQGTRLTVV.

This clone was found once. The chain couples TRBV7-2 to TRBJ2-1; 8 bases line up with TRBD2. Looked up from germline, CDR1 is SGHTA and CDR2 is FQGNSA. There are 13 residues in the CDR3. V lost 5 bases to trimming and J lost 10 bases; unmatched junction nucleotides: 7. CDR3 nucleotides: TGTGCCAGCAGCCCCGGACTAGCAAGGGAGCAGTTCTTC. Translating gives CASSPGLAREQFF. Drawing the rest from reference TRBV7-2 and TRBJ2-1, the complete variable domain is GAGVSQSPSNKVTEKGKDVELRCDPISGHTALYWYRQSLGQGLEFLIYFQGNSAPDKSGLPSDRFSAERTGGSVSTLTIQRTQQEDSAVYLCASSPGLAREQFFGPGTRLTVL.

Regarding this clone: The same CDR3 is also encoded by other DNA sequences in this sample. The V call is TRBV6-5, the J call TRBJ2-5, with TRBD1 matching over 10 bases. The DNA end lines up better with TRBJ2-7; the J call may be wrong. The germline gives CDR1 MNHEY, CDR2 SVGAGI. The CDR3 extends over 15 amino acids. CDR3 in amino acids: CASSYSPGQGYEQYF. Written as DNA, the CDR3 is TGTGCCAGCAGTTATTCCCCGGGACAGGGGTACGAGCAGTACTTC.

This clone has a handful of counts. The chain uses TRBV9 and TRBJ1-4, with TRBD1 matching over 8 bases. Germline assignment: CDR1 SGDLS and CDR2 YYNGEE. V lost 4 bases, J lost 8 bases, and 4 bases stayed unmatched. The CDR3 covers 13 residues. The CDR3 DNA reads TGTGCCAGCAGCCTGACAGGGGAGGAAAAACTGTTTTTT. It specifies CASSLTGEEKLFF.

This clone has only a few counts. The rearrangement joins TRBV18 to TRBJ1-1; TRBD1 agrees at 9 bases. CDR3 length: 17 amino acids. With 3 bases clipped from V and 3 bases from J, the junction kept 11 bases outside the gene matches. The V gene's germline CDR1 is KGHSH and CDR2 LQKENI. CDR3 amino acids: CASSPFRDRVGDTEAFF. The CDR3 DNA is TGTGCCAGCTCACCGTTTCGGGACAGGGTAGGGGACACTGAAGCTTTCTTT. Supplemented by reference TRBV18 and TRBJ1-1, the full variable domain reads NAGVMQNPRHLVRRRGQEARLRCSPMKGHSHVYWYRQLPEEGLKFMVYLQKENIIDESGMPKERFSAEFPKEGPSILRIQQVVRGDSAAYFCASSPFRDRVGDTEAFFGQGTRLTVV.

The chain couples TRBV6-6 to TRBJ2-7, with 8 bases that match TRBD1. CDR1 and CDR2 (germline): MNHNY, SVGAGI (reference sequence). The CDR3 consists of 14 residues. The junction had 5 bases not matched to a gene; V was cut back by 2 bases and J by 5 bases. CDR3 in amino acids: CASSYIQGGDEQYF. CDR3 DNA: TGTGCCAGCAGTTACATACAGGGGGGTGACGAGCAGTACTTC.

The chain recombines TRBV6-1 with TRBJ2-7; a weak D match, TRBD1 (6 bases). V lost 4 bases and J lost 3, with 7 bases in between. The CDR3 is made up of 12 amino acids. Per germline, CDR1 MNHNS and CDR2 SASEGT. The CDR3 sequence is CASSADSYEQYF. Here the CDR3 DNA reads TGTGCCAGCAGTGCGGACAGCTACGAGCAGTACTTC.

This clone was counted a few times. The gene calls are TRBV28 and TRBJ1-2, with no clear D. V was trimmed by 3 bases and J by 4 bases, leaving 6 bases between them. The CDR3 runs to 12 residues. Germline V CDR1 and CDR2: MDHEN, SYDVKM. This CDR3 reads CASSLAGYGYTF. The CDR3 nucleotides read TGTGCCAGCAGTTTGGCAGGCTATGGCTACACCTTC.

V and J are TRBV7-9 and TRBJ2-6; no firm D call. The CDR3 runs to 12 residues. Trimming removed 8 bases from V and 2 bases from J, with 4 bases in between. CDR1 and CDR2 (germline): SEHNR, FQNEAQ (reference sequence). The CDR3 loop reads CASRTGANVLTF. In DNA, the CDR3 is TGTGCCAGCCGTACTGGGGCCAACGTCCTGACTTTC.

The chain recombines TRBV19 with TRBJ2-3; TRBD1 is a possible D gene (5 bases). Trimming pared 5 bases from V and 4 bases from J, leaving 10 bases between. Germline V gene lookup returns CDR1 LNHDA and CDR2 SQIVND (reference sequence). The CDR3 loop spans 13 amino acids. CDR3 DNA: TGTGCCAGTAGTTGGACAACGTCAGATACGCAGTATTTT. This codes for CASSWTTSDTQYF.

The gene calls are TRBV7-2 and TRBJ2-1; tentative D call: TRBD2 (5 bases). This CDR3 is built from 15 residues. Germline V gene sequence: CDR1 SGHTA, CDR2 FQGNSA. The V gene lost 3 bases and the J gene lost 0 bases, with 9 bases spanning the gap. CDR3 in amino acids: CASSFSGDSYNEQFF. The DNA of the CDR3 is TGTGCCAGCAGCTTTTCCGGGGACTCCTACAATGAGCAGTTCTTC.

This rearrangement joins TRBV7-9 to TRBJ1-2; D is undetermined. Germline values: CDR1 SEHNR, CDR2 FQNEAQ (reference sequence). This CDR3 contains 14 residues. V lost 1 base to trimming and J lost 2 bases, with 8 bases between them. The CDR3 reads CASSLGSHNYGYTF. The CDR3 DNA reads TGTGCCAGCAGCTTAGGGAGTCACAACTATGGCTACACCTTC.

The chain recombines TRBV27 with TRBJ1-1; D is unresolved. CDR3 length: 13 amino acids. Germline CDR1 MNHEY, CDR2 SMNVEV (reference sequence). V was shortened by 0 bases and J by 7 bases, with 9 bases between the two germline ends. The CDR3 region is CASSLSWSGEAFF. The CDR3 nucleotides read TGTGCCAGCAGTTTATCGTGGTCGGGTGAAGCTTTCTTT.

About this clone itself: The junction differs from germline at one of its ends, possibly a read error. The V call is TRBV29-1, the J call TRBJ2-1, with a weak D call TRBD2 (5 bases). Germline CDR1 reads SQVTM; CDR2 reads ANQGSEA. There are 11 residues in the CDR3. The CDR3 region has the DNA TGCGGCGTTGAGCGAGGGCGGGAGCAGTTCTTC. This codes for CGVERGREQFF.

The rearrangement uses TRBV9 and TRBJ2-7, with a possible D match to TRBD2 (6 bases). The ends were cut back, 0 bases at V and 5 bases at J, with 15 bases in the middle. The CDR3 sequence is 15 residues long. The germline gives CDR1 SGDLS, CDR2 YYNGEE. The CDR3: CASSVGVREYDEQYF. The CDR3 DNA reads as TGTGCCAGCAGCGTAGGAGTGCGGGAATATGACGAGCAGTACTTC.

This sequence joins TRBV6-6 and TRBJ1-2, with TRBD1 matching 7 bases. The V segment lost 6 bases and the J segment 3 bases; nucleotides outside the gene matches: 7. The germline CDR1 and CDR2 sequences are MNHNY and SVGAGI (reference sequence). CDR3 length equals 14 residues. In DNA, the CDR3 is TGTGCCAGCAGGCGAGGACAGGAGCACTATGGCTACACCTTC. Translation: CASRRGQEHYGYTF.

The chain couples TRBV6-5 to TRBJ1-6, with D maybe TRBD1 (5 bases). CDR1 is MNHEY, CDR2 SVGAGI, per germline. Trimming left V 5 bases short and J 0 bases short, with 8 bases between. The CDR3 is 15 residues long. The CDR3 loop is CASSHRSSYNSPLHF. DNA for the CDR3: TGTGCCAGCAGTCACAGGAGCTCCTATAATTCACCCCTCCACTTT.

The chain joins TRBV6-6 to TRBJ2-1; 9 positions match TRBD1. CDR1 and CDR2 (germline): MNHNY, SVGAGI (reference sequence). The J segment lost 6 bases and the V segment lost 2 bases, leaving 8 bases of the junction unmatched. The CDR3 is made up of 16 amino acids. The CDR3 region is CASSYTSGQGGNEQFF. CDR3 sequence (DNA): TGTGCCAGCAGTTACACCTCGGGACAGGGAGGCAATGAGCAGTTCTTC.

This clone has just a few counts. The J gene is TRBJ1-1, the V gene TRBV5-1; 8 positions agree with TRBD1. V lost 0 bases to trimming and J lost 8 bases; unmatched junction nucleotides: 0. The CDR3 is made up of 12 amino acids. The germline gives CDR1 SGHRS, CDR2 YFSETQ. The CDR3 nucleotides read TGCGCCAGCAGCTTGGGACAGGGGGAAGCTTTCTTT. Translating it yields CASSLGQGEAFF.

The CDR3 sequence: CSVGGGGGTEAFF. The CDR3 DNA reads as TGCAGCGTGGGGGGAGGGGGAGGCACTGAAGCTTTCTTT. The chain joins TRBV29-1 to TRBJ1-1; TRBD1 is a possible D gene (6 bases). Germline V gene sequence: CDR1 SQVTM, CDR2 ANQGSEA. CDR3 length: 13 residues. V gave up 6 bases and J gave up 4 bases, with 15 bases separating them.

The CDR3 reads CASRVLPGESYGYTF. The CDR3 DNA sequence: TGTGCCAGCAGAGTATTGCCAGGGGAGAGCTATGGCTACACCTTC. The V and J genes are TRBV6-4 and TRBJ1-2; possible D gene TRBD1, 6 bases. Trimming stripped 6 bases from V and 4 bases from J, with 18 bases between. The germline CDR1 and CDR2 sequences are MRHNA and SNTAGT. CDR3 length: 15 residues.